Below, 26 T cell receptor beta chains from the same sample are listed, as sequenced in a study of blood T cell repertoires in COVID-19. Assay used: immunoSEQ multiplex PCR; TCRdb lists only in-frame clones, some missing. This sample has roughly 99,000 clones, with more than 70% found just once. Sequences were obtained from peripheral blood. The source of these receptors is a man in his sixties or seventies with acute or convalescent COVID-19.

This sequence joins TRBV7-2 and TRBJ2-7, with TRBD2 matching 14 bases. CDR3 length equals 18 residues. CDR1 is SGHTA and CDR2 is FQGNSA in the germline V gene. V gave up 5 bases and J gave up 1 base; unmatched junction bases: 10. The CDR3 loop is CASSARTSGGTVSYEQYF. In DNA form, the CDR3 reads TGTGCCAGCAGCGCACGGACTAGCGGGGGGACGGTTTCCTACGAGCAGTACTTC.

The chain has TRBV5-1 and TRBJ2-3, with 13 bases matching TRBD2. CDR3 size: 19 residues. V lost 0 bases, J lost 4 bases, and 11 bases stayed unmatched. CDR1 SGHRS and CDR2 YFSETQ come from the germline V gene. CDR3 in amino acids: CASSLDGTSGAARADTQYF. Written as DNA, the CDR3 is TGCGCCAGCAGCTTGGACGGGACTAGCGGGGCAGCAAGGGCAGATACGCAGTATTTT.

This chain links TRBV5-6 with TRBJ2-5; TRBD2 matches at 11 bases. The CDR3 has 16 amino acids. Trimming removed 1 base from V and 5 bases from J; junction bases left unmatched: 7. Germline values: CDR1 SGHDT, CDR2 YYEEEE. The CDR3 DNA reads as TGTGCCAGCAGCTTGTACCTAGCGGGGGGCCTGGAGACCCAGTACTTC. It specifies CASSLYLAGGLETQYF.

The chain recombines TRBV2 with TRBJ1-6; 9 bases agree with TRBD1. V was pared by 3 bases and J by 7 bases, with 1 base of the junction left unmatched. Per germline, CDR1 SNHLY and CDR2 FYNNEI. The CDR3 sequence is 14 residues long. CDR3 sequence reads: CASSEGQGNSPLHF. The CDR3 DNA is TGTGCCAGCAGTGAGGGACAGGGAAATTCACCCCTCCACTTT.

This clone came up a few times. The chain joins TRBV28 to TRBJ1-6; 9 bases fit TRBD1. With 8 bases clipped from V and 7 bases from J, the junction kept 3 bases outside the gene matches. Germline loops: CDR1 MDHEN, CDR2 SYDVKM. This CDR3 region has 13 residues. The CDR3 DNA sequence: TGTGCCAGCCAGGGACAGGGAAATTCACCCCTCCACTTT. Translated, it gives CASQGQGNSPLHF.

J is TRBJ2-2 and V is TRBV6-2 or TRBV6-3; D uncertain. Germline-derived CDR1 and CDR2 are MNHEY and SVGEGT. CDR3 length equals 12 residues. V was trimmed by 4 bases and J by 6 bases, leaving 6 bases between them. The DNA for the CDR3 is TGTGCCAGCAGTTTACTATCCGGGGAGCTGTTTTTT. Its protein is CASSLLSGELFF.

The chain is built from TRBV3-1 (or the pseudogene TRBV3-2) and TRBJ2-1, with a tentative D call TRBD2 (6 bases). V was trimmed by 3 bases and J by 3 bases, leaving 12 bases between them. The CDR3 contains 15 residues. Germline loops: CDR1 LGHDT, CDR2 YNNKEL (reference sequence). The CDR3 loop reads CASSQAGGSYNEQFF. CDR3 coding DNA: TGTGCCAGCAGCCAGGCTGGGGGGAGCTACAATGAGCAGTTCTTC.

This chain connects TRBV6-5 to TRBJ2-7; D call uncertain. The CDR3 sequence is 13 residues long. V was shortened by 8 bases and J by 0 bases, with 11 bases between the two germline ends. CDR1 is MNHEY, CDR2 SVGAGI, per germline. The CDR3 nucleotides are TGTGCCAGCGCCGACACTGACTCCTACGAGCAGTACTTC. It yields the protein CASADTDSYEQYF.

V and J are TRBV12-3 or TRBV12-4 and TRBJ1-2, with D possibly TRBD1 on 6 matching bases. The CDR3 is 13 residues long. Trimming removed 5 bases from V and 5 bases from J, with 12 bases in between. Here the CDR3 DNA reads TGTGCCAGCAGTGACAGGCCGTTTTATGGCTACACCTTC. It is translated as CASSDRPFYGYTF.

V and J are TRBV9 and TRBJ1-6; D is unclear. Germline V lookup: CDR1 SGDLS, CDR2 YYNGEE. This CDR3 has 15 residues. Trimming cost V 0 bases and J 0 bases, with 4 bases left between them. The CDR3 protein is CASSVESSYNSPLHF. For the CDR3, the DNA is TGTGCCAGCAGCGTAGAGAGCTCCTATAATTCACCCCTCCACTTT.

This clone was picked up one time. CDR3 sequence reads: CASSPRNDRGLKRTEAFF. The CDR3 DNA reads as TGCGCCAGCAGTCCACGTAACGACAGGGGGCTTAAGAGGACTGAAGCTTTCTTT. The chain is built from TRBV23-1 and TRBJ1-1; 10 positions match TRBD1. TRBV23-1 is treated as an ORF (open reading frame) with a function not yet certain. The CDR3 is made up of 18 amino acids. The ends lost 4 bases at V and 5 bases at J; junction bases unmatched: 16.

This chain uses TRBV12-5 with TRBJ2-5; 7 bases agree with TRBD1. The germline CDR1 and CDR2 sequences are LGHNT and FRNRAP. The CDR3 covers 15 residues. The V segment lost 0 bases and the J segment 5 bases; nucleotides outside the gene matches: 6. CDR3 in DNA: TGTGCTAGTGGTTTGGTATTTAGGGGGCCCGAGACCCAGTACTTC. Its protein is CASGLVFRGPETQYF. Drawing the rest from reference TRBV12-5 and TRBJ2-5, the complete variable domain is DARVTQTPRHKVTEMGQEVTMRCQPILGHNTVFWYRQTMMQGLELLAYFRNRAPLDDSGMPKDRFSAEMPDATLATLKIQPSEPRDSAVYFCASGLVFRGPETQYFGPGTRLLVL.

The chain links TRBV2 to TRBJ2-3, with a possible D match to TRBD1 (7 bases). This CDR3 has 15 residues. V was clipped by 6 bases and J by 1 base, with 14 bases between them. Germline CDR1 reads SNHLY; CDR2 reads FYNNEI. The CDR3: CASSTGDRGTDTQYF. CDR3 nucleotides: TGTGCCAGCAGCACGGGAGACAGGGGCACAGATACGCAGTATTTT.

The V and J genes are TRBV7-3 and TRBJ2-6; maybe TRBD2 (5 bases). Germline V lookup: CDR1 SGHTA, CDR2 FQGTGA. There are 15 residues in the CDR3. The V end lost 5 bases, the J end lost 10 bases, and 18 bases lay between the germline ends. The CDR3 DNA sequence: TGTGCCAGCAGCCCCACTCGGACTGGCCCGAACGTCCTGACTTTC. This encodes CASSPTRTGPNVLTF.

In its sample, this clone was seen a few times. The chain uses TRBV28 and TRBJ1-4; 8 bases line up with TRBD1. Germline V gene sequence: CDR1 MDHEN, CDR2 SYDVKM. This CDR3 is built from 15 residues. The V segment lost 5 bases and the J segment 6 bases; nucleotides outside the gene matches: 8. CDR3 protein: CASSSQGAVYEKLFF. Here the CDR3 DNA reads TGTGCCAGCAGTAGTCAGGGGGCTGTCTATGAAAAACTGTTTTTT. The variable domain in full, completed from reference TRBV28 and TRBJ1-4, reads DVKVTQSSRYLVKRTGEKVFLECVQDMDHENMFWYRQDPGLGLRLIYFSYDVKMKEKGDIPEGYSVSREKKERFSLILESASTNQTSMYLCASSSQGAVYEKLFFGSGTQLSVL.

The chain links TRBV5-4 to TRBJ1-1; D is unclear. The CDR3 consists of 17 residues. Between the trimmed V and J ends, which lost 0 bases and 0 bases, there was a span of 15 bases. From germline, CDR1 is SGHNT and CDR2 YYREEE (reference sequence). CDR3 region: CASSLAGVRVLNTEAFF. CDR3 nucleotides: TGTGCCAGCAGCTTGGCCGGGGTAAGGGTGTTGAACACTGAAGCTTTCTTT.

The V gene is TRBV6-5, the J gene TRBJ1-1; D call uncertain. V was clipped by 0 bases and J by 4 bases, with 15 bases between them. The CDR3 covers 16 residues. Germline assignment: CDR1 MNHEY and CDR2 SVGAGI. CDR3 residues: CASSYSTGSSGTEAFF. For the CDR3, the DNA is TGTGCCAGCAGTTACTCAACTGGGTCGAGCGGCACTGAAGCTTTCTTT.

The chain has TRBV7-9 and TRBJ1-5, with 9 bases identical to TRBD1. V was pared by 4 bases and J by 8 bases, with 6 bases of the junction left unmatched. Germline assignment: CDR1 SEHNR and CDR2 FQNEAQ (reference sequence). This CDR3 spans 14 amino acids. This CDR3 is CASSSAQGAKPQHF. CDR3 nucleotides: TGTGCCAGCAGCTCCGCACAGGGGGCAAAGCCCCAGCATTTT.

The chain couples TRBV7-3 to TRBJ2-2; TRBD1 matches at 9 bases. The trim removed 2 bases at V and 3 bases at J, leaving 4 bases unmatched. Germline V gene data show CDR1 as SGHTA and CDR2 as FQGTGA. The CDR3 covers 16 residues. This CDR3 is CASSLVGTGYTGELFF. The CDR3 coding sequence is TGTGCCAGCAGCTTAGTTGGGACAGGGTACACCGGGGAGCTGTTTTTT.

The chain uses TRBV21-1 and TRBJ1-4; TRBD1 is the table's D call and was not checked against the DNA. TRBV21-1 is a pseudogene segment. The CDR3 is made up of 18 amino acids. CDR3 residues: CASSKVPSQDPTNEKLFF. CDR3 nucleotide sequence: TGTGCCAGCAGCAAAGTTCCCTCACAGGACCCAACTAATGAAAAACTGTTTTTT.

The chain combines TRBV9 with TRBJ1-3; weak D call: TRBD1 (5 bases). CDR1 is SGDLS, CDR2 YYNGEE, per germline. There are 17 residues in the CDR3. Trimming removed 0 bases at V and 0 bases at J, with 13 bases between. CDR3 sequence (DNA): TGTGCCAGCAGCGTAGGTAATCAGGGTGTCTCTGGAAACACCATATATTTT. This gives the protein CASSVGNQGVSGNTIYF. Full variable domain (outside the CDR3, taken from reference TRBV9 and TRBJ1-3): DSGVTQTPKHLITATGQRVTLRCSPRSGDLSVYWYQQSLDQGLQFLIQYYNGEERAKGNILERFSAQQFPDLHSELNLSSLELGDSALYFCASSVGNQGVSGNTIYFGEGSWLTVV.

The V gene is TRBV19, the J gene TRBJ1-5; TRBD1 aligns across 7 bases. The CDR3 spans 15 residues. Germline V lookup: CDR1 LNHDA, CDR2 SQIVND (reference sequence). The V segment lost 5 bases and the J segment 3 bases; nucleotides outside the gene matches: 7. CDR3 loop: CASSLGQAFNQPQHF. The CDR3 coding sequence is TGTGCCAGTAGTTTAGGACAGGCGTTCAATCAGCCCCAGCATTTT.

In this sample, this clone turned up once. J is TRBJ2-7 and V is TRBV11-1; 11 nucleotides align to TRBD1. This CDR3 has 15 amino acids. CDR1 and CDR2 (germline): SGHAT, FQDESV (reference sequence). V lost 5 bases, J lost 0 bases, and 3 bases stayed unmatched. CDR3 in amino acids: CASSPGTGGSYEQYF. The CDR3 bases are TGTGCCAGCAGCCCCGGGACAGGGGGCTCCTACGAGCAGTACTTC.

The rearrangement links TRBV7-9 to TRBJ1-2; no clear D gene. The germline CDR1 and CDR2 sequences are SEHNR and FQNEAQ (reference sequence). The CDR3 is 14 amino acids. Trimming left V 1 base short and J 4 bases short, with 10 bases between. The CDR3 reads CASSLVARIYGYTF. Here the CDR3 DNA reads TGTGCCAGCAGCTTAGTTGCCAGAATCTATGGCTACACCTTC.

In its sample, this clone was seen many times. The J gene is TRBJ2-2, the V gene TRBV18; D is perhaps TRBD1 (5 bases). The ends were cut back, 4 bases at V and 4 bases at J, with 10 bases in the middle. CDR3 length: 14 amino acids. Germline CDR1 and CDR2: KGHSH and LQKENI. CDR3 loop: CASSQTEFTGELFF. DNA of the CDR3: TGTGCCAGCTCACAGACAGAATTCACCGGGGAGCTGTTTTTT.

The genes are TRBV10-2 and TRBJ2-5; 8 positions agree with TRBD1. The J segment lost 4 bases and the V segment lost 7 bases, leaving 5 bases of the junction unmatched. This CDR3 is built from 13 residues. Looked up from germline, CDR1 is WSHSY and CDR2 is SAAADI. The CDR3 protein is CASTAGGGETQYF. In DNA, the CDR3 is TGCGCCAGCACCGCAGGGGGCGGAGAGACCCAGTACTTC.